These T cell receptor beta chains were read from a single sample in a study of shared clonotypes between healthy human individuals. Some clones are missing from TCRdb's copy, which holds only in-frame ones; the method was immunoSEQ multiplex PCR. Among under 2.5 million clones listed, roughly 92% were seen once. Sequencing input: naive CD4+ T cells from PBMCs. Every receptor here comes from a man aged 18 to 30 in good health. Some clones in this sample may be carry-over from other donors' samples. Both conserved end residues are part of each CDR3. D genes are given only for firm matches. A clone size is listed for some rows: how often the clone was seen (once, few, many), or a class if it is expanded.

CDR3: CASSEYSRGYTF
DNA: TGTGCCAGCAGTGAATATTCCAGGGGTTACACCTTC
J: TRBJ1-2
V: TRBV25-1
length: 12
D: -
size: -

CDR3: CASSGWDNPDGYTF
DNA: TGTGCCAGCAGCGGATGGGACAACCCTGATGGCTACACCTTC
J: TRBJ1-2
V: TRBV7-2
length: 14
D: -
size: once

CDR3: CAWGRKREGPENIQYF
DNA: TGTGCCTGGGGCCGCAAGCGGGAGGGACCTGAAAACATTCAGTACTTC
J: TRBJ2-4
V: TRBV30
length: 16
D: TRBD2
size: -

CDR3: CASSKPPGRKYNEQFF
DNA: TGTGCCAGTAGTAAACCCCCAGGTAGGAAGTACAATGAGCAGTTCTTC
J: TRBJ2-1
V: TRBV19
length: 16
D: -
size: -

CDR3: CASSVRASMVGEQFF
DNA: TGTGCCAGCAGCGTCCGCGCTAGCATGGTGGGTGAGCAGTTCTTC
J: TRBJ2-1
V: TRBV4-2
length: 15
D: -
size: -

CDR3: CASSEFSLWTGLPTYYGYTF
DNA: TGCGCCAGCAGTGAGTTCTCACTGTGGACAGGTTTACCTACATACTATGGCTACACCTTC
J: TRBJ1-2
V: TRBV10-1
length: 20
D: TRBD1
size: -

CDR3: CAISYDRKEQPQHF
DNA: TGTGCCATCAGTTACGACAGGAAGGAACAGCCCCAGCATTTT
J: TRBJ1-5
V: TRBV10-3
length: 14
D: -
size: -

CDR3: CASAAVNYGYTF
DNA: TGTGCCAGCGCGGCGGTCAACTATGGCTACACCTTC
J: TRBJ1-2
V: TRBV9
length: 12
D: -
size: -

CDR3: CASSLEGARAFF
DNA: TGCGCCAGCAGCTTGGAGGGGGCACGGGCTTTCTTT
J: TRBJ1-1
V: TRBV5-1
length: 12
D: TRBD1
size: once

CDR3: CAIRDSGLVGTDTQYF
DNA: TGTGCCATCAGGGACAGTGGGCTAGTCGGCACAGATACGCAGTATTTT
J: TRBJ2-3
V: TRBV10-3
length: 16
D: -
size: -

CDR3: CAWNSGQGTYEQYF
DNA: TGTGCCTGGAATTCGGGACAGGGGACCTACGAGCAGTACTTC
J: TRBJ2-7
V: TRBV30
length: 14
D: TRBD1
size: -

CDR3: CASSLGGQVAFF
DNA: TGTGCCAGCAGTTTGGGGGGGCAGGTAGCTTTCTTT
J: TRBJ1-1
V: TRBV28
length: 12
D: -
size: -

CDR3: CASSTTRGKLPWGYTF
DNA: TGTGCCAGTAGTACCACAAGGGGGAAGCTCCCCTGGGGCTACACCTTC
J: TRBJ1-2
V: TRBV19
length: 16
D: -
size: -

CDR3: CASSIRTWDTEAFF
DNA: TGTGCCAGTAGTATCAGGACATGGGACACTGAAGCTTTCTTT
J: TRBJ1-1
V: TRBV19
length: 14
D: -
size: -

CDR3: CASSLKGLRNTGELFF
DNA: TGTGCCAGCAGCCTTAAGGGACTGAGGAACACCGGGGAGCTGTTTTTT
J: TRBJ2-2
V: TRBV11-2
length: 16
D: -
size: -

CDR3: CASCGTGYEQYF
DNA: TGTGCCAGCTGTGGGACAGGGTACGAGCAGTACTTC
J: TRBJ2-7
V: TRBV2
length: 12
D: TRBD1
size: -

CDR3: CASSEWGTGGLRWDEQYF
DNA: TGTGCCAGCAGTGAATGGGGCACAGGGGGCTTAAGGTGGGACGAGCAGTACTTC
J: TRBJ2-7
V: TRBV25-1
length: 18
D: TRBD1
size: -

CDR3: CASSDGDRVNYEQYF
DNA: TGTGCCAGCAGTGATGGGGACAGGGTAAACTACGAGCAGTACTTC
J: TRBJ2-7
V: TRBV2
length: 15
D: TRBD1
size: once

CDR3: CASSLSGSGYTF
DNA: TGTGCCAGCAGTTTATCCGGGAGTGGCTACACCTTC
J: TRBJ1-2
V: TRBV27
length: 12
D: -
size: -

CDR3: CASSLVSQGGVETQYF
DNA: TGTGCCAGCAGCTTGGTATCCCAGGGCGGGGTAGAGACCCAGTACTTC
J: TRBJ2-5
V: TRBV5-5
length: 16
D: -
size: -

CDR3: CASKRDSSYNEQFF
DNA: TGCGCCAGCAAACGGGACAGTTCCTACAATGAGCAGTTCTTC
J: TRBJ2-1
V: TRBV5-1
length: 14
D: TRBD1
size: -

CDR3: CASSLMGAGQGRGYTF
DNA: TGTGCCAGCAGCTTAATGGGAGCGGGACAGGGTCGTGGCTACACCTTC
J: TRBJ1-2
V: TRBV7-2
length: 16
D: TRBD1
size: -